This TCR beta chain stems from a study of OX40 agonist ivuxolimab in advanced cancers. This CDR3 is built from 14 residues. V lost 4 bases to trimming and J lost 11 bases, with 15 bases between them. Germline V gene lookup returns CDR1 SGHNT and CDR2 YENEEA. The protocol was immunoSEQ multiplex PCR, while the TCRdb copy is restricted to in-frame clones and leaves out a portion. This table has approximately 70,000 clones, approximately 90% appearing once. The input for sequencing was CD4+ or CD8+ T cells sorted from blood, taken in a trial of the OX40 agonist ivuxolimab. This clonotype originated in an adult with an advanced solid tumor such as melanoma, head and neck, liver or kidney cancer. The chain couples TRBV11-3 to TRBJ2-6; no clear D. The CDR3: CASSWRPPGDVLTF. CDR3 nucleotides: TGTGCCAGCAGCTGGCGACCCCCCGGTGACGTCCTGACTTTC. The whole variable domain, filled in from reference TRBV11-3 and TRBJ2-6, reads EAGVVQSPRYKIIEKKQPVAFWCNPISGHNTLYWYLQNLGQGPELLIRYENEEAVDDSQLPKDRFSAERLKGVDSTLKIQPAELGDSAVYLCASSWRPPGDVLTFGAGSRLTVL.